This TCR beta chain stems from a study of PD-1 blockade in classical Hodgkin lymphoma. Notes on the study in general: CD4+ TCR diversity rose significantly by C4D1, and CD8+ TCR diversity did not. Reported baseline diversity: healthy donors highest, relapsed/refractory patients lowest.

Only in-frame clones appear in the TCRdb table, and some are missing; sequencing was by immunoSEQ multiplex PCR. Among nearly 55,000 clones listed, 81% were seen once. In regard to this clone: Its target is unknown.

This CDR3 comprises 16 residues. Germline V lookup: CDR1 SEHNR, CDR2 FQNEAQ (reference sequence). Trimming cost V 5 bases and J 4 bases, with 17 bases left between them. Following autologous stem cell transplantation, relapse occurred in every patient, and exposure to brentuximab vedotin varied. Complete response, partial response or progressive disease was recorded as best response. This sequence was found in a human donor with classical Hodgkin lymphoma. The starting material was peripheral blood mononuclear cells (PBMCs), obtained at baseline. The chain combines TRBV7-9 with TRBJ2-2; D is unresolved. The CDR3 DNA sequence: TGTGCCAGCAGCCCCGACCTTAGAGGTTTCACCGGGGAGCTGTTTTTT. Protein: CASSPDLRGFTGELFF.